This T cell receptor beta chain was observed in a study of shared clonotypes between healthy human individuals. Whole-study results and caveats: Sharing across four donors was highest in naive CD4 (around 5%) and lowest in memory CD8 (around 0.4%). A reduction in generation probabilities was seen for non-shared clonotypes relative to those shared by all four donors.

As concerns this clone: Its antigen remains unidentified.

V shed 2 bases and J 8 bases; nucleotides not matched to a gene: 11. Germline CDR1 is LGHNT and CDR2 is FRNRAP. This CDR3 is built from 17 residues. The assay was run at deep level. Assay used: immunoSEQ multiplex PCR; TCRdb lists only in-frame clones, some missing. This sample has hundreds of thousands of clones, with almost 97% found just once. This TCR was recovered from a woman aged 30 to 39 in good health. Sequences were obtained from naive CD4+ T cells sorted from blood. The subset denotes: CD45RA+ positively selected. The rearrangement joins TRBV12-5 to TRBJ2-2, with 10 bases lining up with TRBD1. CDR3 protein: CASGLRLTGGGEGELFF. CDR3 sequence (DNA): TGTGCTAGTGGTTTGAGACTGACAGGGGGCGGTGAAGGGGAGCTGTTTTTT.